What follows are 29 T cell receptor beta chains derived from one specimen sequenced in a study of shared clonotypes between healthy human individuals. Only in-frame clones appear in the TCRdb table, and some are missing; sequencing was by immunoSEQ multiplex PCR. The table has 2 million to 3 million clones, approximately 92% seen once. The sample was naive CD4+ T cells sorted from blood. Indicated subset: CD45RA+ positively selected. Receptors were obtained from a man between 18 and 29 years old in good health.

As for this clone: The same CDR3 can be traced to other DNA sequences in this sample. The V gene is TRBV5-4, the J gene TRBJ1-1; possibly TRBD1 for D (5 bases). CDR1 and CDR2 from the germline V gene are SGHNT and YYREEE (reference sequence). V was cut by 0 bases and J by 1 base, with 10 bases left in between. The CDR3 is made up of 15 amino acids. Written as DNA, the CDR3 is TGTGCCAGCAGCTTGGGGGGACCAGGGAACACTGAAGCTTTCTTT. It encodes CASSLGGPGNTEAFF. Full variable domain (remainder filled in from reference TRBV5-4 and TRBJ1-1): ETGVTQSPTHLIKTRGQQVTLRCSSQSGHNTVSWYQQALGQGPQFIFQYYREEENGRGNFPPRFSGLQFPNYSSELNVNALELDDSALYLCASSLGGPGNTEAFFGQGTRLTVV.

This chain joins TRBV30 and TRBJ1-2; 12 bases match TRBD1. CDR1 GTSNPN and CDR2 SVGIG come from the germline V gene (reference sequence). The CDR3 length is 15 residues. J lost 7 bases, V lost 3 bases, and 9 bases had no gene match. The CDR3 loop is CAWRIPGQGAPGYTF. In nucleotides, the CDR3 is TGTGCCTGGAGAATACCGGGACAGGGGGCGCCTGGCTACACCTTC.

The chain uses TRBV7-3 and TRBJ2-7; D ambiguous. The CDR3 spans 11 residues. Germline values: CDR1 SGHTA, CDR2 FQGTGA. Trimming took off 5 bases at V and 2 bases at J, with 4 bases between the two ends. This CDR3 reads CASSQAYEQYF. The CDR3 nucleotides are TGTGCCAGCAGCCAAGCCTACGAGCAGTACTTC.

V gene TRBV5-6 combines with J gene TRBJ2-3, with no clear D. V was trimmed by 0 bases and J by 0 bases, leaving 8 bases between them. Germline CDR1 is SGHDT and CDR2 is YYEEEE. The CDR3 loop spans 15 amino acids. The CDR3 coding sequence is TGTGCCAGCAGCTTGGAGGGCTTTAGCACAGATACGCAGTATTTT. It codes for CASSLEGFSTDTQYF.

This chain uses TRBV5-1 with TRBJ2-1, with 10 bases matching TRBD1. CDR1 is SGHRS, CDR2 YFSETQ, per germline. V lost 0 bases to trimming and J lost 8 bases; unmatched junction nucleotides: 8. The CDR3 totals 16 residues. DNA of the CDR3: TGCGCCAGCAGCTTGGGATGGACAGGGGGTCCCCATGAGCAGTTCTTC. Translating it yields CASSLGWTGGPHEQFF.

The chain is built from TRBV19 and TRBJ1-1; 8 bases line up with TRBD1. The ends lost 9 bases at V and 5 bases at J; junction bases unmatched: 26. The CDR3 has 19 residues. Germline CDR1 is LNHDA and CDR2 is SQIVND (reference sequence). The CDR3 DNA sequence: TGTGCCAGGGCCGCCGGGACAGGAGACATAAATCTCATAAAGACTGAAGCTTTCTTT. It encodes CARAAGTGDINLIKTEAFF.

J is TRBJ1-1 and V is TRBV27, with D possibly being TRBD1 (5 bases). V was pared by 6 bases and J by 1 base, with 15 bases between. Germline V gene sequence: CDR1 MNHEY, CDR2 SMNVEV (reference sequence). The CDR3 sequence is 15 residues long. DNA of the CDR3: TGTGCCAGCAGGCCACCTGGGGCGGGGAACACTGAAGCTTTCTTT. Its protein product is CASRPPGAGNTEAFF.

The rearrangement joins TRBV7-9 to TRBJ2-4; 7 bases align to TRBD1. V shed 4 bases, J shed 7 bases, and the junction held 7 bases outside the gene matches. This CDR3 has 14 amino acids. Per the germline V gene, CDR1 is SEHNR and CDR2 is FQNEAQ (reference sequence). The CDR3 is CASSSRQGRNIQYF. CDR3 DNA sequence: TGTGCCAGCAGCTCCAGACAGGGTCGGAACATTCAGTACTTC.

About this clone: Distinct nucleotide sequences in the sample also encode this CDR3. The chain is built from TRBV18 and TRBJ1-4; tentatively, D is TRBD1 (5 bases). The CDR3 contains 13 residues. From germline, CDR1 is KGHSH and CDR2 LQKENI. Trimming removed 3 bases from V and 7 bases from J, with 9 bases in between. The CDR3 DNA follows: TGTGCCAGCTCACCTAGGGGAGGTGAAAAACTGTTTTTT. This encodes CASSPRGGEKLFF.

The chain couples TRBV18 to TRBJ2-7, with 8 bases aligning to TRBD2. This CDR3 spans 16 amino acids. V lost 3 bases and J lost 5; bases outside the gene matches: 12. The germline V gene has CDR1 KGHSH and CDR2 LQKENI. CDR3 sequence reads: CASSPAGIAGKDEQYF. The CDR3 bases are TGTGCCAGCTCACCCGCGGGGATAGCGGGAAAAGACGAGCAGTACTTC.

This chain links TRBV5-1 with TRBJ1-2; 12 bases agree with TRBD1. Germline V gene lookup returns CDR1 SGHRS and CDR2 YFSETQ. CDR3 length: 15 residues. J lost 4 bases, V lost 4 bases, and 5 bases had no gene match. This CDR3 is CASSPGTGGAYGYTF. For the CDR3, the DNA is TGCGCCAGCAGCCCCGGGACAGGGGGCGCCTATGGCTACACCTTC.

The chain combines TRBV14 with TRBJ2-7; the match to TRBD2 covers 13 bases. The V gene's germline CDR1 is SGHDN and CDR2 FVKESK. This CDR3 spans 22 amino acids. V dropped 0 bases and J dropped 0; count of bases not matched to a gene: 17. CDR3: CASSQEATWTSGSEWDSYEQYF. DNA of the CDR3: TGTGCCAGCAGCCAAGAAGCCACCTGGACTAGCGGGAGTGAATGGGACTCCTACGAGCAGTACTTC.

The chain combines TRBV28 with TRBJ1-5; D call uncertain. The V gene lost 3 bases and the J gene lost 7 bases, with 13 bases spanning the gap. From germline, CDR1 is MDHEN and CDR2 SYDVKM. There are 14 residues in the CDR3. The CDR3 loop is CASSFVRLNQPQHF. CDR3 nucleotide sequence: TGTGCCAGCAGTTTCGTCAGATTGAACCAGCCCCAGCATTTT.

The DNA for the CDR3 is TGTGCCAGCAGTCGTTTCTGGGGGGAGGGAAACGCAGATACGCAGTATTTT. Translation: CASSRFWGEGNADTQYF. This rearrangement joins TRBV2 to TRBJ2-3; 7 bases align to TRBD2. Germline V gives CDR1 SNHLY, CDR2 FYNNEI. The CDR3 contains 17 residues. V shed 5 bases, J shed 4 bases, and the junction held 15 bases outside the gene matches.

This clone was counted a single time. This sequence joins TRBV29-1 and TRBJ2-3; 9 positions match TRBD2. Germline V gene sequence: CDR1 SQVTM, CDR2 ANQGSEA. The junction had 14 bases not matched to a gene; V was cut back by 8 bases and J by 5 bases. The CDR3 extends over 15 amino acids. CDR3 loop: CSPVQASGIRDTQYF. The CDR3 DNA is TGCAGCCCAGTTCAGGCTAGCGGGATCAGAGATACGCAGTATTTT.

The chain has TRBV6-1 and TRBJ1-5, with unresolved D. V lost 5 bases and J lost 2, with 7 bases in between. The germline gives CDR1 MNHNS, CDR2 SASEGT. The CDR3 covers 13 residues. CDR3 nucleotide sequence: TGTGCCAGCAGTCAGCTTGGCAATCAGCCCCAGCATTTT. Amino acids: CASSQLGNQPQHF.

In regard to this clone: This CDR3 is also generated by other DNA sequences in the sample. CDR3 sequence reads: CASSDDQWTEGNEKLFF. The DNA of the CDR3 is TGTGCCAGCAGCGACGATCAATGGACGGAGGGTAATGAAAAACTGTTTTTT. The chain couples TRBV2 to TRBJ1-4; no clear D. From germline, CDR1 is SNHLY and CDR2 FYNNEI. The CDR3 extends over 17 amino acids. Trimming shortened V by 6 bases and J by 4 bases, and 21 bases separated the two germline ends. Together with reference TRBV2 and TRBJ1-4, the CDR3 gives the full variable domain: EPEVTQTPSHQVTQMGQEVILRCVPISNHLYFYWYRQILGQKVEFLVSFYNNEISEKSEIFDDQFSVERPDGSNFTLKIRSTKLEDSAMYFCASSDDQWTEGNEKLFFGSGTQLSVL.

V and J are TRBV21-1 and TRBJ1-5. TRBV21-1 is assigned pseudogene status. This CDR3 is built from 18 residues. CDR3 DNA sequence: TGTGCCAGCAGCTCCGCGGGGGTGGGGGGCCCCAGCAATCAGCCCCAGCATTTT. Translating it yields CASSSAGVGGPSNQPQHF.

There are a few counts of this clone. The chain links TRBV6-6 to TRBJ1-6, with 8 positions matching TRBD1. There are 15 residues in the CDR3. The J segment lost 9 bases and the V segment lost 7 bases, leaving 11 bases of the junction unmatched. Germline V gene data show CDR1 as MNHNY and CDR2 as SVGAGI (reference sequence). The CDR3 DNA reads TGTGCCAGCACACAAACAGACAGGGGCAGTTCACCCCTCCACTTT. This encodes CASTQTDRGSSPLHF.

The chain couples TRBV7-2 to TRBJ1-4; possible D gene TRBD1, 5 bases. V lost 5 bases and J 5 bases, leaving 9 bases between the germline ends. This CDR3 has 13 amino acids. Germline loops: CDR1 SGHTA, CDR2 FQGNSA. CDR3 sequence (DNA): TGTGCCAGCAGCGGGGCCCCCAATGAAAAACTGTTTTTT. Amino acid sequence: CASSGAPNEKLFF.

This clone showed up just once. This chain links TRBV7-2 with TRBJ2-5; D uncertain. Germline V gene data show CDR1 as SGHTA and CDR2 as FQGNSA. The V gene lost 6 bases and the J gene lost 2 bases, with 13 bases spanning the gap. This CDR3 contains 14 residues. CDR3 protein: CASSLEWVQETQYF. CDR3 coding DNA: TGTGCCAGCAGTCTTGAGTGGGTTCAAGAGACCCAGTACTTC.

CDR3 DNA sequence: TGTGCCAGCAGCCAGGACGCTTCCTACGAGCAGTACTTC. It translates to CASSQDASYEQYF. V is TRBV5-4 and J is TRBJ2-7, with unresolved D. The CDR3 totals 13 residues. V lost 4 bases, J lost 1 base, and 9 bases lay in between. CDR1 is SGHNT and CDR2 is YYREEE in the germline V gene (reference sequence).

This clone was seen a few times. The DNA of the CDR3 is TGCGCCAGCAGCCAAGGGGACAGGGGAGACCAGCCCCAGCATTTT. Its translation is CASSQGDRGDQPQHF. The chain joins TRBV4-1 to TRBJ1-5; 10 nucleotides agree with TRBD1. The CDR3 has 15 residues. The trim removed 1 base at V and 7 bases at J, leaving 4 bases unmatched. The germline V gene encodes CDR1 MGHRA and CDR2 YSYEKL.

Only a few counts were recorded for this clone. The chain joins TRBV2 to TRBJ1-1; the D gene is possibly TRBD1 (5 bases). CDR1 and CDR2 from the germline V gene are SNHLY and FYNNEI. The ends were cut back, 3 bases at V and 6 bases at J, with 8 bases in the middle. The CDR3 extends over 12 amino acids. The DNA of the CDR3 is TGTGCCAGCAGTGACAGGGTTGCTGAAGCTTTCTTT. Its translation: CASSDRVAEAFF.

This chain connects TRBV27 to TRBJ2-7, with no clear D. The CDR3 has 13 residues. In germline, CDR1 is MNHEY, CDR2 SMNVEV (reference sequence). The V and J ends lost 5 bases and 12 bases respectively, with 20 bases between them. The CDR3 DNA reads TGTGCCAGCAGTCCAGTCCCTCAGTATGATCGGTACTTC. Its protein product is CASSPVPQYDRYF.

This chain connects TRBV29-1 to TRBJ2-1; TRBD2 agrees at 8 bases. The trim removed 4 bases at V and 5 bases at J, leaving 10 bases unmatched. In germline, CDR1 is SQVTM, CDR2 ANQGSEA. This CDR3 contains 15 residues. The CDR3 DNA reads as TGCAGCGTTGTGCAGAGGACTAGCAGGCACAATGAGCAGTTCTTC. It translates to CSVVQRTSRHNEQFF.

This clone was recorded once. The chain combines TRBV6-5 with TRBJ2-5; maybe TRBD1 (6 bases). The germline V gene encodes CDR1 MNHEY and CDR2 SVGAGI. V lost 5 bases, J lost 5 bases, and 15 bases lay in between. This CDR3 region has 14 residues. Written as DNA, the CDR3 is TGTGCCAGCAGTCACCTTGGGGGCCGGGAGACCCAGTACTTC. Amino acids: CASSHLGGRETQYF.

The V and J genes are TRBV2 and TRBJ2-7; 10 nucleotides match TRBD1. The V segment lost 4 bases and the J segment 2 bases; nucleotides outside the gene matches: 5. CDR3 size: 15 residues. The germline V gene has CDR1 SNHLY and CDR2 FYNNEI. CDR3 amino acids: CASSVYGTGAYEQYF. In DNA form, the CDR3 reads TGTGCCAGCAGTGTATACGGGACAGGGGCCTACGAGCAGTACTTC.

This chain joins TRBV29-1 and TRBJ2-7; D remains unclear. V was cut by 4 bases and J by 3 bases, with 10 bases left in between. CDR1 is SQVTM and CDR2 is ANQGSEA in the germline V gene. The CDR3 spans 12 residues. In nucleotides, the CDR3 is TGCAGCGTTGGGGGATCTATCTACGAGCAGTACTTC. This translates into CSVGGSIYEQYF.